The clone carrying this T cell receptor beta chain was detected only once. This CDR3 region has 14 residues. Trimming shortened V by 5 bases and J by 10 bases, and 18 bases separated the two germline ends. Germline CDR1 reads MDHEN; CDR2 reads SYDVKM. This entry comes from a study of memory CD4+ T cells and cytomegalovirus serostatus. Using immunoSEQ multiplex PCR, the repertoire was profiled, and TCRdb retains in-frame clones only, with some absent. Of 50,000 to 65,000 clones in the sample, about four fifths were seen once. The sort gate was single viable CD3+CD4+CD8-CD45RO+ cells for memory CD4+ T cells.

This clonotype was obtained from an adult in good health and CMV-seropositive. Sequencing used memory CD4+ T cells from blood. J is TRBJ1-5 and V is TRBV28; D unresolved. The CDR3 bases are TGTGCCAGCAGTCTTTACGACCGGACCAACCCCCAGCATTTT. Encoded protein: CASSLYDRTNPQHF.